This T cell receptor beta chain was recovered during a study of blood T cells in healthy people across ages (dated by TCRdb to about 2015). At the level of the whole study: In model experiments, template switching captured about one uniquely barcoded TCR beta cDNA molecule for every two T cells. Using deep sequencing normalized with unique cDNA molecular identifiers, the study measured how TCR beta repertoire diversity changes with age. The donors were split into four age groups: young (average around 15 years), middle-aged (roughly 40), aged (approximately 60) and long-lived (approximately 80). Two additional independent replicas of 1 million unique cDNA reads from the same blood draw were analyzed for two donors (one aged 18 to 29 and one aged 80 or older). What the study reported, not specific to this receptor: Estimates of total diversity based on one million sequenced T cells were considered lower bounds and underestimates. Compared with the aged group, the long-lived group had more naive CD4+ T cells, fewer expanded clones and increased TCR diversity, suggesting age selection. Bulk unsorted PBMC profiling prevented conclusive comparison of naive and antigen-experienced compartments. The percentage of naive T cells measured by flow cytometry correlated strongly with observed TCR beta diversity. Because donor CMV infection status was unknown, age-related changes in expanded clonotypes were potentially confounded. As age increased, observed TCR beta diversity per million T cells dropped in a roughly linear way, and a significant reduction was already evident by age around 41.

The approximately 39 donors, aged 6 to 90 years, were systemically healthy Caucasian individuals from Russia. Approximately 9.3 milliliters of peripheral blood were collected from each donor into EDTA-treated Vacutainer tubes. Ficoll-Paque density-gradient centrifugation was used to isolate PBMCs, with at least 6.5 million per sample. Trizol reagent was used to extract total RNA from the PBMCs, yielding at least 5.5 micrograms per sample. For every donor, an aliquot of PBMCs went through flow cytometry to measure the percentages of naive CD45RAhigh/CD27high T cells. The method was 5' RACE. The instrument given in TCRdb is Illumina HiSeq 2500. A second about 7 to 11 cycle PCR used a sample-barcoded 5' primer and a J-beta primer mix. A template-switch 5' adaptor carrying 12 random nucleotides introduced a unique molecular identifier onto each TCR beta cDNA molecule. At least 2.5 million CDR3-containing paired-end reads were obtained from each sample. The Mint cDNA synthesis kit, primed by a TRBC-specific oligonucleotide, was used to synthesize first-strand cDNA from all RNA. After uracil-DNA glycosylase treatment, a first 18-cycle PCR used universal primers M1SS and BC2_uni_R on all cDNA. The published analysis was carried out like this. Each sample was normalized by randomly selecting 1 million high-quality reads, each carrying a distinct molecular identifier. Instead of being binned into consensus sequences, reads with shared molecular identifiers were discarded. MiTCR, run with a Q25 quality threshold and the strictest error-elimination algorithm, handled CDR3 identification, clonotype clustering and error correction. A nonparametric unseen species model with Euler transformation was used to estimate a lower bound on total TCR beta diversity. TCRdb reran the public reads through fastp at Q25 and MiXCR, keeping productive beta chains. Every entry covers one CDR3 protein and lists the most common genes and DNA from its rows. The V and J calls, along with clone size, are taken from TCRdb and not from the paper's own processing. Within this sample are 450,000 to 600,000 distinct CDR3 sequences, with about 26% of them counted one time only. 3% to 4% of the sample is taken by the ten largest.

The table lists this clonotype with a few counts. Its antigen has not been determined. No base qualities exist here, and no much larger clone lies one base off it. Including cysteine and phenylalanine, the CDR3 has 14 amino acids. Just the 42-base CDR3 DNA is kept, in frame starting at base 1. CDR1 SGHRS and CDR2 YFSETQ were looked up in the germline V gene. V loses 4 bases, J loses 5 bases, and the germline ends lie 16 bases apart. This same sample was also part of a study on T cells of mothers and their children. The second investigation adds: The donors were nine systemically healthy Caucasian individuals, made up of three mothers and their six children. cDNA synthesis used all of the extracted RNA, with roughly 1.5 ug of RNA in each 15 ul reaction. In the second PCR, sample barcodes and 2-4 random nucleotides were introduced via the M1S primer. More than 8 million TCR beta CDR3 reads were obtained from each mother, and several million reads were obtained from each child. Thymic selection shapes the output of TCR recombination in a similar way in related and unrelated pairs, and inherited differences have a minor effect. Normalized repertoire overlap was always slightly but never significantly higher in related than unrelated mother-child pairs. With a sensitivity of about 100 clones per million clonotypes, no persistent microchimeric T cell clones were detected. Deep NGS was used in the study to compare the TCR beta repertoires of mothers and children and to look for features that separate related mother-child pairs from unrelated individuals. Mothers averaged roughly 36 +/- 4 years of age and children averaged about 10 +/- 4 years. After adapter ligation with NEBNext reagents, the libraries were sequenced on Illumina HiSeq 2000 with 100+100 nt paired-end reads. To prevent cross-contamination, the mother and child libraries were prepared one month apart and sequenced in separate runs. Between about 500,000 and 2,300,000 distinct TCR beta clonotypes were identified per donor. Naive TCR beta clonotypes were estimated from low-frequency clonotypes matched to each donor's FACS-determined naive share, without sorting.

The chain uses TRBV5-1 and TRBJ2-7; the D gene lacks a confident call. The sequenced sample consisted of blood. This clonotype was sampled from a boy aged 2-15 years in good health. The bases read TGCGCCAGCAGCCTGGAACTTAATCGGGACGAGCAGTACTTC. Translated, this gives CASSLELNRDEQYF.